A selection of T cell receptor beta chains follows, all from one sample in a study of early T cells in non-severe SARS-CoV-2 infection. TCRdb re-called the 5' RACE reads through MiXCR, storing one row per CDR3 protein. The data hold about 70,000 distinct CDR3 sequences, with more than 3.5% observed a single time. Sequences were derived from whole blood, sampled at baseline. The receptors derive from an adult who was a healthcare worker with PCR-confirmed SARS-CoV-2 infection or an uninfected control (not recorded which). The donor label of this sample is uncertain. Both conserved end residues are part of each CDR3. Each record gives: V gene, J gene, clone size, D gene, CDR3 DNA, CDR3 protein. D genes are given only for firm matches. Only part of the rows carry a size: once, few, many, or a class if the clone is expanded.

>TRBV4-1|TRBJ1-5|many|.
TGCGCCAGCAGCCAAGATCGGGGAGATCAGCCCCAGCATTTT
CASSQDRGDQPQHF
>TRBV6-5|TRBJ2-6|many|.
TGTGCCAGCAGTTACTCTTATGGCTCTGGGGCCAACGTCCTGACTTTC
CASSYSYGSGANVLTF
>TRBV4-3|TRBJ2-7|few|TRBD1
TGCGCCAGCAGCCAAGTAAGGGGGACCGGGACAGGCTCCTACGAGCAGTACTTC
CASSQVRGTGTGSYEQYF
>TRBV12-3/TRBV12-4|TRBJ2-7|few|TRBD1
TGTGCCAGCAGTTTATACCGAGGGGGCACGAGATACGAGCAGTACTTC
CASSLYRGGTRYEQYF
>TRBV4-3|TRBJ1-6|many|.
TGCGCCAGCAGCCAAGACTATGACACGACCTATAATTCACCCCTCCACTTT
CASSQDYDTTYNSPLHF
>TRBV4-3|TRBJ2-7|few|.
TGCGCCAGCAGCCAAGATGGCCAGCTGCAGTCCTACGAGCAGTACTTC
CASSQDGQLQSYEQYF
>TRBV6-2/TRBV6-3|TRBJ2-1|.|.
TGTGCCAGCAGTACGGACAGTCTCTCTTTCTACAATGAGCAGTTCTTC
CASSTDSLSFYNEQFF
>TRBV19|TRBJ1-2|many|.
TGTGCCATCGTGGACCGAGTTAACTATGGCTACACCTTC
CAIVDRVNYGYTF
>TRBV27|TRBJ1-2|many|TRBD1
TGTGCCAGCCGTACGACAGGGTATGGCTACACCTTC
CASRTTGYGYTF
>TRBV6-1|TRBJ1-2|.|.
TGTGCCAGCCGATTAGACTATGGCTACACCTTC
CASRLDYGYTF
>TRBV9|TRBJ2-3|.|TRBD2
TGTGCCAGCAGCGTAGCTCTTCGACTAGCGGGGGAGGATACGCAGTATTTT
CASSVALRLAGEDTQYF
>TRBV6-2/TRBV6-3|TRBJ2-5|many|TRBD2
TGTGCCAGCAGTTACCCCCGGAGCGGGGGGTATCAAGAGACCCAGTACTTC
CASSYPRSGGYQETQYF
>TRBV5-5|TRBJ1-1|many|TRBD1
TGTGCCAGCAGCTGGGGGACAGGGGGCGCCTGGGCTGAAGCTTTCTTT
CASSWGTGGAWAEAFF
>TRBV5-1|TRBJ2-7|few|.
TGCGCCAGCAGCTTGGCGTCTTCAGGCGAGCAGTACTTC
CASSLASSGEQYF
>TRBV6-5|TRBJ1-3|many|TRBD1
TGTGCCAGCAGCCGGGACAGACTATTCTCCTCTGGAAACACCATATATTTT
CASSRDRLFSSGNTIYF
>TRBV12-3/TRBV12-4|TRBJ2-7|.|TRBD2
TGTGCCAGCAGTTTCGCTAGCGGGGGGGCTAATTCCTACGAGCAGTACTTC
CASSFASGGANSYEQYF
>TRBV4-3|TRBJ2-1|.|.
TGCGCCAGCAGCCAAGGAGGGGGCGGGGATGAGCAGTTCTTC
CASSQGGGGDEQFF
>TRBV5-4|TRBJ2-7|.|.
TGTGCCAGCAGCTTGGGCAGGGGGGACGAGCAGTACTTC
CASSLGRGDEQYF
>TRBV27|TRBJ1-5|many|.
TGTGCCAGCAGTTTATTGCAGGGTAGCAATCAGCCCCAGCATTTT
CASSLLQGSNQPQHF
>TRBV7-2|TRBJ2-3|many|.
TGTGCCAGCAGGGCTAGCACAGATACGCAGTATTTT
CASRASTDTQYF
>TRBV27|TRBJ2-7|few|TRBD1
TGTGCCAGATCCGGGACAGGGAACTACGAGCAGTACTTC
CARSGTGNYEQYF
>TRBV7-8|TRBJ2-3|few|.
TGTGCCAGCAGCTTAGCGGAAAAGCCCACGCAGTATTTT
CASSLAEKPTQYF
>TRBV7-2|TRBJ1-5|.|TRBD1
TGTGCCAGCAGCTTAGAGGGGACAGGTTTGAGTAGCAATCAGCCCCAGCATTTT
CASSLEGTGLSSNQPQHF
>TRBV10-1|TRBJ2-4|.|TRBD1
TGCGCCAGCAGTGGCGGGGGACAGGGCAAAAACATTCAGTACTTC
CASSGGGQGKNIQYF
>TRBV6-5|TRBJ2-5|many|.
TGTGCCAGCAGTCCCACCGGGACAAATGAGGAGACCCAGTACTTC
CASSPTGTNEETQYF
>TRBV10-3|TRBJ1-1|many|.
TGTGCCATCAGGAATTCCGGTTCCAGGAACACTGAAGCTTTCTTT
CAIRNSGSRNTEAFF
>TRBV4-3|TRBJ1-2|many|.
TGCGCCAGCAGCCAAGATAAGCGGGGAAATTACGGCTACACCTTC
CASSQDKRGNYGYTF
>TRBV5-4|TRBJ1-1|many|TRBD1
TGTGCCAGCAGCTTCGGGACAGGGGAGGAAAACATGAACACTGAAGCTTTCTTT
CASSFGTGEENMNTEAFF
>TRBV4-2|TRBJ2-2|many|TRBD1
TGTGCCAGCAGCCCCCGGACAGGGGGGGGCGGGGAGCTGTTTTTT
CASSPRTGGGGELFF
>TRBV5-6|TRBJ2-5|few|.
TGTGCCAGCAGCTTAACAGGGAAAGAGACCCAGTACTTC
CASSLTGKETQYF
>TRBV20-1|TRBJ2-5|few|.
TGCAGTGCTAGAATGGGACACCTCCAAGAGACCCAGTACTTC
CSARMGHLQETQYF
>TRBV7-6|TRBJ2-1|many|TRBD1
TGTGCCAGCAGCTTAACGGGACAGGGGTTGGATGAGCAGTTCTTC
CASSLTGQGLDEQFF
>TRBV5-1|TRBJ1-5|few|.
TGCGCCAGCAGCTTGGCCGCGGGGGCAAATCAGCCCCAGCATTTT
CASSLAAGANQPQHF
>TRBV12-3/TRBV12-4|TRBJ2-1|few|.
TGTGCCAGCAGTTTGATCTACAATGAGCAGCTCTTC
CASSLIYNEQLF
>TRBV7-6|TRBJ1-1|many|.
TGTGCCAGCAGCTTAGGCTCTGGCAGGTACCTGAACACTGAAGCTTTCTTT
CASSLGSGRYLNTEAFF
>TRBV28|TRBJ2-3|.|.
TGTGCCAGCAGCAAACAGCCCACAGATACGCAGTATTTT
CASSKQPTDTQYF
>TRBV18|TRBJ2-5|many|.
TGTGCCAGCTCACCAACCCGGACAGTACAAGAGACCCAGTACTTC
CASSPTRTVQETQYF
>TRBV27|TRBJ1-5|many|.
TGTGCCAGCAGTTCACATCAGGGTACGGGTCAGCCCCAGCATTTT
CASSSHQGTGQPQHF
>TRBV5-1|TRBJ2-3|few|TRBD2
TGCGCCAGCAGCATCCGACTAGCGGGGGCCCCAAGCACAGATACGCAGTATTTT
CASSIRLAGAPSTDTQYF
>TRBV6-2/TRBV6-3|TRBJ2-3|.|.
TGTGCCAGCAGTGGGCTCAGTCCCATAGGCTTTTTT
CASSGLSPIGFF
>TRBV12-3/TRBV12-4|TRBJ1-1|many|.
TGTGCCAGCAGTTTCCTCGAACAGGGAACTGAAGCTTTCTTT
CASSFLEQGTEAFF
>TRBV4-2|TRBJ2-4|.|TRBD2
TGTGCCAGCAGCCAAGACACCCCAGGGCCTAGCGGGGAACTAGCCAAAAACATTCAGTACTTC
CASSQDTPGPSGELAKNIQYF
>TRBV6-5|TRBJ1-5|.|.
TGTGCCAGCAGCCTTAGGGGAGGCAATCAGCCCCAGCATTTT
CASSLRGGNQPQHF